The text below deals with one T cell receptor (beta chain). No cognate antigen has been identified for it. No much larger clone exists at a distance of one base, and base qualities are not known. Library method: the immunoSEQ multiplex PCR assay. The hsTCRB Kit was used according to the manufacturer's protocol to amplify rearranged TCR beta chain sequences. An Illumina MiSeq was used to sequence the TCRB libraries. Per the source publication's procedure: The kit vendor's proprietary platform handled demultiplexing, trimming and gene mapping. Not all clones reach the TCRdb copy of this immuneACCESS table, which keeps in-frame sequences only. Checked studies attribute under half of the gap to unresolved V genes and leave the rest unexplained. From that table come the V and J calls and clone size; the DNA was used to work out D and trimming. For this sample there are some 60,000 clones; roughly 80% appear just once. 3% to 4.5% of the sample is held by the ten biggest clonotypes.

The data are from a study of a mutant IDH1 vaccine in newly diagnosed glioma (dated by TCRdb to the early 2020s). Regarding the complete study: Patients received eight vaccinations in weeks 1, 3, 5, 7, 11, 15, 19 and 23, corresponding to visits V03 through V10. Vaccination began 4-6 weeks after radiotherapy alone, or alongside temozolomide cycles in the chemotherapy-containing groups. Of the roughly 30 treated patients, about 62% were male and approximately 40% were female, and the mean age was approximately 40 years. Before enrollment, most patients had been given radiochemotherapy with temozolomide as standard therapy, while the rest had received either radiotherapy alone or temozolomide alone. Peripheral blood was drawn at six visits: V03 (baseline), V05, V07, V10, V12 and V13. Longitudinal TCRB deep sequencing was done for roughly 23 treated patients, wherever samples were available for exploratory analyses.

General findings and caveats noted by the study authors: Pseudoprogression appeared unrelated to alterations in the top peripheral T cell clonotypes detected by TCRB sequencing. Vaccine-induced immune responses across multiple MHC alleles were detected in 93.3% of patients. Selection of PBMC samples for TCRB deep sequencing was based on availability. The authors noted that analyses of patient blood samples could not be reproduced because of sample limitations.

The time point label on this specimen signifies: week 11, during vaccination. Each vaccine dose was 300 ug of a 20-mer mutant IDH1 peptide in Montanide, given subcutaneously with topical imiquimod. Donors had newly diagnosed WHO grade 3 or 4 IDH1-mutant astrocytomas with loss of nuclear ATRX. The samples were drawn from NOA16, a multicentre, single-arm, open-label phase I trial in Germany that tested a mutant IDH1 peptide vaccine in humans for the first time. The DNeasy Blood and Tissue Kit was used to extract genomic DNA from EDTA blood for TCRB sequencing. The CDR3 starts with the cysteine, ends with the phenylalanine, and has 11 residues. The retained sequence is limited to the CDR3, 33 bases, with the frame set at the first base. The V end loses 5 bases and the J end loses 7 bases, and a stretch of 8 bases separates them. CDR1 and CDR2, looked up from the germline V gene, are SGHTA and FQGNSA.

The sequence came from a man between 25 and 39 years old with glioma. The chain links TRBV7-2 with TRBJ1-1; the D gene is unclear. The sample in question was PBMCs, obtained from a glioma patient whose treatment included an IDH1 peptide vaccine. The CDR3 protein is CASSPFIEAFF. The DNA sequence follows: TGTGCCAGCAGCCCCTTCATTGAAGCTTTCTTT. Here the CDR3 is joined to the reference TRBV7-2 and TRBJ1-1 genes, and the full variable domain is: GAGVSQSPSNKVTEKGKDVELRCDPISGHTALYWYRQSLGQGLEFLIYFQGNSAPDKSGLPSDRFSAERTGGSVSTLTIQRTQQEDSAVYLCASSPFIEAFFGQGTRLTVV.